Listed below are T cell receptor beta chains from one sample, sequenced in a study of T cell changes during pregnancy in multiple sclerosis. Data came from immunoSEQ multiplex PCR; TCRdb stores just in-frame clones and leaves some out. This table holds around 48,000 clones, approximately 92% found once. The sample consisted of CD4+ T cells from peripheral blood mononuclear cells, taken in the second trimester of pregnancy. These receptors originate from a female donor in good health, enrolled as a control in a pregnancy study. Both conserved end residues are part of each CDR3. Each record gives: V gene, clone size, J gene, D gene, CDR3 protein, CDR3 DNA. D genes are given only for firm matches. Expanded clones are given a class, and other clones once, few, many or no size at all.

V: TRBV6-4
size: .
J: TRBJ2-3
D: TRBD2
CDR3: CASSGEASGGTDTQYF
DNA: TGTGCCAGCAGTGGAGAAGCTAGCGGGGGCACAGATACGCAGTATTTT

V: TRBV2
size: .
J: TRBJ1-2
D: TRBD1
CDR3: CASRAGTGLNYGYTF
DNA: TGTGCCAGCAGAGCCGGGACAGGGTTAAACTATGGCTACACCTTC

V: TRBV10-3
size: .
J: TRBJ2-5
D: .
CDR3: CAISGGTKETQYF
DNA: TGTGCCATCAGCGGAGGAACGAAAGAGACCCAGTACTTC

V: TRBV14
size: .
J: TRBJ1-1
D: .
CDR3: CASSQSRRNTEAFF
DNA: TGTGCCAGCAGCCAATCGAGGCGGAACACTGAAGCTTTCTTT

V: TRBV5-4
size: .
J: TRBJ2-5
D: .
CDR3: CASSPTTAQETQYF
DNA: TGTGCCAGCAGCCCGACGACAGCCCAAGAGACCCAGTACTTC

V: TRBV11-2
size: .
J: TRBJ2-2
D: TRBD1
CDR3: CASRPIRDRGNTGELFF
DNA: TGTGCCAGCAGACCCATCCGGGACAGGGGAAACACCGGGGAGCTGTTTTTT

V: TRBV6-6
size: .
J: TRBJ2-4
D: .
CDR3: CASSYASGLAKNIQYF
DNA: TGTGCCAGCAGTTACGCCAGCGGACTAGCCAAAAACATTCAGTACTTC

V: TRBV28
size: .
J: TRBJ2-5
D: .
CDR3: CASSPAMAGQETQYF
DNA: TGTGCCAGCAGCCCCGCGATGGCGGGTCAAGAGACCCAGTACTTC

V: TRBV9
size: once
J: TRBJ2-3
D: TRBD1
CDR3: CASSVEPGQGKTDTQYF
DNA: TGTGCCAGCAGCGTAGAGCCGGGACAGGGGAAAACAGATACGCAGTATTTT

V: TRBV7-2
size: .
J: TRBJ1-6
D: .
CDR3: CASSRKRAPNSPLHF
DNA: TGTGCCAGCAGCCGCAAGAGGGCCCCCAATTCACCCCTCCACTTT

V: TRBV7-2
size: .
J: TRBJ1-2
D: TRBD1
CDR3: CASSRQGDYGYTF
DNA: TGTGCCAGCAGCCGACAGGGTGACTATGGCTACACCTTC

V: TRBV25-1
size: .
J: TRBJ2-7
D: .
CDR3: CASSWTAYEQYF
DNA: TGTGCCAGCAGCTGGACAGCCTACGAGCAGTACTTC

V: TRBV2
size: .
J: TRBJ2-3
D: .
CDR3: CASSVARTDTQYF
DNA: TGTGCCAGCAGTGTAGCTCGTACAGATACGCAGTATTTT

V: TRBV15
size: .
J: TRBJ2-5
D: TRBD1
CDR3: CATSRDGRTGGQETQYF
DNA: TGTGCCACCAGCAGAGATGGTCGGACAGGGGGCCAAGAGACCCAGTACTTC

V: TRBV10-3
size: .
J: TRBJ2-1
D: TRBD2
CDR3: CAIRAPGLAGGNEQFF
DNA: TGTGCCATCAGGGCCCCGGGACTAGCGGGGGGGAATGAGCAGTTCTTC

V: TRBV13
size: .
J: TRBJ2-7
D: TRBD1
CDR3: CASRTTGSSEQYF
DNA: TGTGCCAGCAGGACGACAGGGTCCTCCGAGCAGTACTTC

V: TRBV7-2
size: .
J: TRBJ1-5
D: .
CDR3: CASSLVGMGDQPQHF
DNA: TGTGCCAGCAGCTTAGTGGGGATGGGAGATCAGCCCCAGCATTTT

V: TRBV5-1
size: .
J: TRBJ1-1
D: .
CDR3: CASSPDSTSNTEAFF
DNA: TGCGCCAGCAGCCCCGATAGTACGAGTAACACTGAAGCTTTCTTT

V: TRBV5-4
size: .
J: TRBJ2-7
D: TRBD1
CDR3: CASSLAGQFYEQYF
DNA: TGTGCCAGCAGCTTGGCGGGACAGTTCTACGAGCAGTACTTC

V: TRBV7-3
size: .
J: TRBJ2-2
D: .
CDR3: CASSPSPGNTGELFF
DNA: TGTGCCAGCAGCCCTAGCCCCGGGAACACCGGGGAGCTGTTTTTT

V: TRBV19
size: .
J: TRBJ1-5
D: .
CDR3: CASSPRTDYSNQPQHF
DNA: TGTGCCAGTAGTCCAAGGACAGACTATAGCAATCAGCCCCAGCATTTT

V: TRBV18
size: .
J: TRBJ2-1
D: TRBD2
CDR3: CASSSLTSGSFEQFF
DNA: TGTGCCAGCTCCTCTCTGACTAGCGGGAGTTTTGAGCAGTTCTTC

V: TRBV18
size: .
J: TRBJ1-2
D: .
CDR3: CASSPLAGFVRYTF
DNA: TGTGCCAGCTCACCACTGGCGGGGTTTGTTCGCTACACCTTC

V: TRBV6-6
size: .
J: TRBJ2-1
D: TRBD1
CDR3: CASSKGQGVQFF
DNA: TGTGCCAGCAGTAAAGGACAGGGGGTTCAGTTCTTC

V: TRBV5-1
size: .
J: TRBJ2-7
D: TRBD1
CDR3: CASSLVGQGEYEQYF
DNA: TGCGCCAGCAGCTTGGTGGGGCAGGGGGAGTACGAGCAGTACTTC

V: TRBV27
size: .
J: TRBJ1-5
D: .
CDR3: CASSLWEGFTCQPQHF
DNA: TGTGCCAGCAGTTTATGGGAGGGTTTTACATGTCAGCCCCAGCATTTT

V: TRBV7-9
size: .
J: TRBJ1-1
D: .
CDR3: CASSFDLKTEAFF
DNA: TGTGCCAGCAGCTTCGACTTGAAAACTGAAGCTTTCTTT

V: TRBV18
size: .
J: TRBJ2-7
D: .
CDR3: CASSPPARAGEQYF
DNA: TGTGCCAGCTCACCACCGGCCAGGGCAGGGGAGCAGTACTTC

V: TRBV28
size: .
J: TRBJ1-2
D: .
CDR3: CASSLREDFSSGYTF
DNA: TGTGCCAGCAGCCTACGGGAGGACTTTAGCTCTGGCTACACCTTC

V: TRBV5-1
size: .
J: TRBJ2-3
D: TRBD2
CDR3: CASSLRSGGPTDTDTQYF
DNA: TGCGCCAGCAGCTTGCGTAGCGGGGGCCCCACAGACACAGATACGCAGTATTTT

V: TRBV30
size: .
J: TRBJ2-5
D: TRBD2
CDR3: CAGGGSGSLGETQYF
DNA: TGTGCCGGTGGGGGTAGCGGGAGTCTTGGAGAGACCCAGTACTTC

V: TRBV19
size: few
J: TRBJ1-2
D: TRBD1
CDR3: CASTEAGTGGYGYTF
DNA: TGTGCCAGTACGGAGGCCGGGACAGGGGGATATGGCTACACCTTC

V: TRBV6-5
size: once
J: TRBJ2-1
D: .
CDR3: CASSHGGEQFF
DNA: TGTGCCAGCAGTCACGGAGGTGAGCAGTTCTTC

V: TRBV6-5
size: .
J: TRBJ1-2
D: .
CDR3: CASSYDRKGLGYTF
DNA: TGTGCCAGCAGTTACGACCGGAAGGGGCTTGGCTACACCTTC

V: TRBV18
size: once
J: TRBJ2-5
D: TRBD2
CDR3: CASRKGLAAQETQYF
DNA: TGTGCCAGCCGGAAGGGACTAGCGGCTCAAGAGACCCAGTACTTC

V: TRBV10-3
size: once
J: TRBJ2-7
D: TRBD2
CDR3: CAISESGRDYEQYF
DNA: TGTGCCATCAGTGAGAGCGGGAGGGATTACGAGCAGTACTTC

V: TRBV7-8
size: .
J: TRBJ2-1
D: TRBD2
CDR3: CASSLKRERYNEQFF
DNA: TGTGCCAGCAGCCTCAAGCGGGAGAGATACAATGAGCAGTTCTTC

V: TRBV7-6
size: .
J: TRBJ2-5
D: .
CDR3: CASSLIVSETQYF
DNA: TGTGCCAGCAGCTTAATCGTCTCTGAGACCCAGTACTTC

V: TRBV7-7
size: .
J: TRBJ1-5
D: .
CDR3: CASYYSNQPQHF
DNA: TGTGCCAGTTACTATAGCAATCAGCCCCAGCATTTT

V: TRBV6-5
size: .
J: TRBJ2-1
D: TRBD2
CDR3: CASGNSGAYNEQFF
DNA: TGTGCCAGCGGAAATAGCGGGGCGTACAATGAGCAGTTCTTC

V: TRBV28
size: once
J: TRBJ1-1
D: .
CDR3: CASSTGGWTEAFF
DNA: TGTGCCAGCAGTACGGGGGGCTGGACTGAAGCTTTCTTT

V: TRBV2
size: .
J: TRBJ2-1
D: TRBD2
CDR3: CASSNPGLAGGDEQFF
DNA: TGTGCCAGCAGTAATCCGGGACTAGCGGGAGGAGATGAGCAGTTCTTC

V: TRBV28
size: few
J: TRBJ2-7
D: .
CDR3: CASSSSSYEQYF
DNA: TGTGCCAGCAGCTCTAGCTCCTACGAGCAGTACTTC

V: TRBV27
size: .
J: TRBJ2-5
D: .
CDR3: CASSPWGSGQETQYF
DNA: TGTGCCAGCAGTCCTTGGGGGAGCGGGCAAGAGACCCAGTACTTC

V: TRBV5-4
size: .
J: TRBJ2-7
D: .
CDR3: CASSHGLTDSYEQYF
DNA: TGTGCCAGCAGCCACGGACTAACCGACTCCTACGAGCAGTACTTC

V: TRBV29-1
size: .
J: TRBJ2-1
D: TRBD1
CDR3: CSVWTGSSYNEQFF
DNA: TGCAGCGTTTGGACAGGGAGCTCCTACAATGAGCAGTTCTTC

V: TRBV2
size: .
J: TRBJ2-7
D: .
CDR3: CASRNTYEQYF
DNA: TGTGCCAGCAGGAATACATACGAGCAGTACTTC

V: TRBV4-1
size: .
J: TRBJ2-1
D: TRBD2
CDR3: CASSQGVLAGGYNEQFF
DNA: TGCGCCAGCAGCCAAGGCGTACTAGCGGGTGGATACAATGAGCAGTTCTTC

V: TRBV7-2
size: .
J: TRBJ2-1
D: TRBD2
CDR3: CASVKTSGSLGEQFF
DNA: TGTGCCAGCGTAAAGACTAGCGGGAGCTTAGGTGAGCAGTTCTTC

V: TRBV19
size: .
J: TRBJ1-2
D: TRBD1
CDR3: CASTSRTGYNLDTYGYTF
DNA: TGTGCCAGTACCTCCCGGACAGGGTACAACCTTGACACCTATGGCTACACCTTC

V: TRBV4-2
size: .
J: TRBJ2-3
D: TRBD2
CDR3: CASSRRLAGVTDTQYF
DNA: TGTGCCAGCAGCCGCCGACTAGCGGGAGTCACAGATACGCAGTATTTT

V: TRBV19
size: .
J: TRBJ1-6
D: TRBD1
CDR3: CASSGFGQGNSPLHF
DNA: TGTGCCAGTAGTGGCTTTGGACAGGGAAATTCACCCCTCCACTTT

V: TRBV4-3
size: .
J: TRBJ2-7
D: TRBD2
CDR3: CASGGSGRYEQYF
DNA: TGCGCCAGCGGAGGTAGCGGGAGGTACGAGCAGTACTTC